Listed below are T cell receptor beta chains from one sample, sequenced in a study of regulatory T cells in long-lasting Graves disease. TCRdb used MiXCR to reprocess the multiplex PCR reads, holding one entry per CDR3 protein. Of hundreds of thousands of distinct CDR3 sequences listed, around 17% are singletons. Separately, the same data were catalogued under a study of T cells in Graves' hyperthyroidism and ophthalmopathy.

This material consisted of peripheral blood mononuclear cells (PBMCs), taken at new diagnosis, from a patient treated with antithyroid drugs. These receptors were taken from a woman in her thirties with Graves disease. The CDR3 runs from the conserved cysteine through the conserved F or W. A D gene is named only where the DNA matches it firmly. Clone size, where shown, is once, few, many, or a class for clones that have expanded.

d_gene | abundance | j_gene | v_gene | CDR3aa | CDR3nt
- | many | TRBJ1-1 | TRBV2 | CASSVSQGTEAFF | TGTGCCAGCAGCGTCAGCCAGGGCACTGAAGCTTTCTTT
TRBD1 | - | TRBJ2-7 | TRBV7-2 | CASSQRQGAGEQYF | TGTGCCAGCAGCCAAAGGCAGGGGGCGGGCGAGCAGTACTTC
TRBD1 | few | TRBJ2-7 | TRBV5-1 | CASSLTGGFLEQYF | TGCGCCAGCAGCTTGACAGGGGGCTTTCTCGAGCAGTACTTC
- | few | TRBJ2-1 | TRBV24-1 | CATSDPRGNNEQFF | TGTGCCACCAGTGATCCTCGCGGGAACAATGAGCAGTTCTTC
TRBD1 | many | TRBJ1-1 | TRBV20-1 | CSARGQVNTEVFF | TGCAGTGCTAGGGGACAGGTGAACACTGAAGTTTTCTTT
- | - | TRBJ2-3 | TRBV30 | CAWMTSDTQYF | TGTGCCTGGATGACCTCAGATACGCAGTATTTT
TRBD1 | many | TRBJ2-3 | TRBV6-2/TRBV6-3 | CASGEGGQVTDTQYF | TGTGCCAGCGGGGAAGGGGGACAGGTCACAGATACGCAGTATTTT
TRBD2 | many | TRBJ2-2 | TRBV27 | CASAGLVDTGELFF | TGTGCCAGCGCGGGACTAGTCGACACCGGGGAGCTGTTTTTT
- | many | TRBJ1-1 | TRBV30 | CAWSPGPLWAFF | TGTGCCTGGAGCCCTGGGCCCCTTTGGGCTTTCTTT
TRBD1 | many | TRBJ2-1 | TRBV2 | CASRGDRGHNNEQFF | TGTGCCAGCAGGGGGGACAGGGGGCACAACAATGAGCAGTTCTTC
TRBD1 | many | TRBJ1-1 | TRBV2 | CASSDFVGTGGTEAFF | TGTGCCAGCAGTGATTTCGTCGGGACAGGGGGCACTGAAGCTTTCTTT
TRBD1 | - | TRBJ2-2 | TRBV29-1 | CSVAVTGGVVGELFF | TGCAGCGTTGCCGTTACAGGGGGCGTAGTCGGGGAGCTGTTTTTT
- | many | TRBJ2-7 | TRBV2 | CASSASNEQYF | TGTGCCAGCTCGGCGTCAAACGAGCAGTACTTC
- | few | TRBJ1-5 | TRBV30 | CAWSRSPGPVLSQPQHF | TGTGCCTGGAGTCGTAGCCCGGGACCGGTTTTATCGCAGCCCCAGCATTTT
- | many | TRBJ2-7 | TRBV10-3 | CAISESGQAYEQYF | TGTGCCATCAGTGAGTCGGGTCAGGCCTACGAGCAGTACTTC
TRBD2 | many | TRBJ2-1 | TRBV6-1 | CASRTTSGSNLNTYNEQFF | TGTGCCAGCAGGACCACTAGCGGGAGTAACCTTAACACCTACAATGAGCAGTTCTTC
TRBD2 | many | TRBJ2-2 | TRBV24-1 | CATSDLRLAGAGTGELFF | TGTGCCACCAGTGATTTGAGGCTAGCGGGAGCAGGGACCGGGGAGCTGTTTTTT
TRBD1 | - | TRBJ1-2 | TRBV14 | CASSPYLAGGYDYTF | TGTGCCAGCAGCCCCTATCTGGCAGGGGGCTATGACTACACCTTC
TRBD2 | - | TRBJ2-5 | TRBV28 | CASSSQRLAGRKETQYF | TGTGCCAGCAGTTCCCAAAGACTAGCGGGGAGAAAAGAGACCCAGTACTTC